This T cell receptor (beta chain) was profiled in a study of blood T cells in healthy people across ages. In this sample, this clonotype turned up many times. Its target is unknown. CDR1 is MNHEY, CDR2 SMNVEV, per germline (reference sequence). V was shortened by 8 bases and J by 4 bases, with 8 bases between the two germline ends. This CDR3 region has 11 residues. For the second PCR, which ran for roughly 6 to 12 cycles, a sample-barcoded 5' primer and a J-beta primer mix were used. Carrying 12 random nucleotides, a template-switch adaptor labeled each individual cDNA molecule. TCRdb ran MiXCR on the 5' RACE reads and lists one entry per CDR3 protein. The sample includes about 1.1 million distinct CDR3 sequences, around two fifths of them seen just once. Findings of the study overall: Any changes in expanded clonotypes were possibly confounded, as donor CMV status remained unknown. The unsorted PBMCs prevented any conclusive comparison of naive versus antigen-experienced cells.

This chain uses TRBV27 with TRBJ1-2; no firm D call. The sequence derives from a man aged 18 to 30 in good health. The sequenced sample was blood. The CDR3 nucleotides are TGTGCCAGCCTAGGGCTCTATGGCTACACCTTC. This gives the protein CASLGLYGYTF.